This T cell receptor beta chain originates from a study of blood T cell repertoires in COVID-19. The wider study: Acute and convalescent COVID-19 samples came from the United States, Italy and Spain. PBMCs, B-cell-depleted T cells, or T cells were the source of the cDNA or gDNA that made up the material.

Per the authors' pipeline: Reference gene primers were amplified, and this amplification served to estimate nucleated cell counts. Using immunoSEQ multiplex PCR, the repertoire was profiled, and TCRdb retains in-frame clones only, with some absent. V, J and clone size are taken as reported in that table, and D and trimming were inferred from the DNA itself. The profile shows fewer than 450,000 clones, around 90% of them singletons. Membership in each cohort depended on participant-reported clinical history. Germline loops: CDR1 KGHDR, CDR2 SFDVKD. V was cut by 3 bases and J by 9 bases, with 8 bases left in between. This CDR3 is 13 amino acids long.

Sequencing was carried out using PBMCs or T cells enriched from blood (not recorded which). This TCR was sampled from a middle-aged woman with acute COVID-19. The chain employs TRBV24-1 and TRBJ1-6, with no clear D. The DNA for the CDR3 is TGTGCCACCAGTGATGAACTAGGTTCACCCCTCCACTTT. It yields the protein CATSDELGSPLHF.